The next 4 T cell receptor beta chains were all read from a single sample in a study of early T cells in non-severe SARS-CoV-2 infection (dated by TCRdb to the early 2020s). The library was built by means of 5' RACE. These reads were obtained on a NextSeq 500. Using fastp at Q25 and MiXCR, TCRdb reprocessed the public reads and kept productive beta chains. Every entry covers one CDR3 protein and lists the most common genes and DNA from its rows. For this sample the table gives about 60,000 distinct CDR3 sequences, of which approximately 13% were detected only once. Together, the top ten hold 4% to 4.5% of the sample. Sequencing used whole blood. Every receptor here comes from an adult who was a healthcare worker with PCR-confirmed SARS-CoV-2 infection or an uninfected control (not recorded which).

This clonotype has more than one count but fewer than ten. The CDR3: CATRDTVPYEQYF. The CDR3 DNA reads TGTGCCACCAGGGACACAGTTCCCTACGAGCAGTACTTC. This chain links TRBV6-1 with TRBJ2-7, with a weak D call TRBD1 (6 bases). The V end lost 10 bases, the J end lost 2 bases, and 15 bases lay between the germline ends. This CDR3 has 13 amino acids. The germline V gene has CDR1 MNHNS and CDR2 SASEGT.

This clonotype was counted at least ten times. The chain employs TRBV5-1 and TRBJ2-1, with 8 bases that match TRBD2. V was pared by 0 bases and J by 0 bases, with 5 bases of the junction left unmatched. CDR3 size: 17 residues. Germline CDR1 SGHRS, CDR2 YFSETQ. In nucleotides, the CDR3 is TGCGCCAGCAGCTTGGTGGGTAGCGGGACCTCCTACAATGAGCAGTTCTTC. Protein: CASSLVGSGTSYNEQFF.

At least ten counts were recorded for this clonotype. V usage is TRBV5-1 and J usage is TRBJ2-3, with D tentatively TRBD2 (6 bases). The CDR3 length is 14 residues. Germline lookup yields CDR1 SGHRS and CDR2 YFSETQ. The germline V and J ends were trimmed by 4 bases and 1 base, with 10 bases remaining between them. CDR3 DNA: TGCGCCAGCAGCCCCTGGGGGGGCACAGATACGCAGTATTTT. Amino acid sequence: CASSPWGGTDTQYF. The full variable domain, rest sourced from reference TRBV5-1 and TRBJ2-3, is KAGVTQTPRYLIKTRGQQVTLSCSPISGHRSVSWYQQTPGQGLQFLFEYFSETQRNKGNFPGRFSGRQFSNSRSEMNVSTLELGDSALYLCASSPWGGTDTQYFGPGTRLTVL.

This clonotype occurred many times. The CDR3 DNA follows: TGTGCCAGCAGCTTAGTGGATGGGCCGCAGTACTTC. Protein product: CASSLVDGPQYF. The chain carries TRBV7-6 and TRBJ2-7, with D unresolved. Germline V gene sequence: CDR1 SGHVS, CDR2 FNYEAQ. The CDR3 has 12 residues. Trimming took off 1 base at V and 9 bases at J, with 10 bases between the two ends.